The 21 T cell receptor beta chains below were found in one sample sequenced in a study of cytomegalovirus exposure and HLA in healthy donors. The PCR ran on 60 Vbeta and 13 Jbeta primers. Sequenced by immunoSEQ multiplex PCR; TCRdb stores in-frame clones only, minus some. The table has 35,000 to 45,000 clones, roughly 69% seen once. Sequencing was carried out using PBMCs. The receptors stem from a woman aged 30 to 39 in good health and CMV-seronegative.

Here the CDR3 DNA reads TGTGCCAGCAGCTTGAGCGGGTACAGTAGCAATCAGCCCCAGCATTTT. This encodes CASSLSGYSSNQPQHF. The chain uses TRBV7-8 and TRBJ1-5; D not resolved. The ends were cut back, 3 bases at V and 0 bases at J, with 12 bases in the middle. The germline V gene encodes CDR1 SGHVS and CDR2 FQNEAQ. This CDR3 is 16 amino acids long.

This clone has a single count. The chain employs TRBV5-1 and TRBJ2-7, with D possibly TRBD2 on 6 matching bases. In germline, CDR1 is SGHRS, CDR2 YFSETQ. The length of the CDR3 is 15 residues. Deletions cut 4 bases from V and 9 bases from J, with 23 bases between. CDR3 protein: CASSLDGGMTPGQYF. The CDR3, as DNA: TGCGCCAGCAGCCTTGATGGCGGGATGACGCCGGGGCAGTACTTC.

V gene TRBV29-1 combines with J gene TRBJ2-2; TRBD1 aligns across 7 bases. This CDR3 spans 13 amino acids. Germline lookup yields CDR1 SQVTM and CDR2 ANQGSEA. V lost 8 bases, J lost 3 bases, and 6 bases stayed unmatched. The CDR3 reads CSSRDSYTGELFF. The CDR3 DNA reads TGCAGCAGCCGGGACAGCTACACCGGGGAGCTGTTTTTT.

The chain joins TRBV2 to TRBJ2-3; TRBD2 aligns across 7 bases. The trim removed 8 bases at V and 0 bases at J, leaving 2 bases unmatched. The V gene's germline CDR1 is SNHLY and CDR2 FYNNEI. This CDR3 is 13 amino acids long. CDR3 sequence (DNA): TGTGCCAGCGGCGGGAGAAGCACAGATACGCAGTATTTT. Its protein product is CASGGRSTDTQYF.

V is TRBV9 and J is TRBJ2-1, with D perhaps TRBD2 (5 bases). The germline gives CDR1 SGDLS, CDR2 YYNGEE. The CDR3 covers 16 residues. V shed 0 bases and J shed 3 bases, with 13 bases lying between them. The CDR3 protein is CASSVARAGLYNEQFF. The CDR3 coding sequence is TGTGCCAGCAGCGTAGCTCGGGCGGGTCTCTACAATGAGCAGTTCTTC.

CDR3 bases: TGTGCCAGCAGCTCTACCCCCAGGGACACCTATAATTCACCCCTCCACTTT. Translation: CASSSTPRDTYNSPLHF. The gene calls are TRBV5-5 and TRBJ1-6; tentatively, D is TRBD1 (6 bases). In germline, CDR1 is SGHKS, CDR2 YYEKEE (reference sequence). V was pared by 3 bases and J by 2 bases, with 15 bases between. This CDR3 region has 17 residues.

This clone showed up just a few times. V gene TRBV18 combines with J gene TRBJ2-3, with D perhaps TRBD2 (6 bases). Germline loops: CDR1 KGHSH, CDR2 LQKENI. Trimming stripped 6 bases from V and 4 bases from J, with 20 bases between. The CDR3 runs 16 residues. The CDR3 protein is CASSSLLTSSADTQYF. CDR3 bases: TGTGCCAGCTCCTCATTACTGACCTCTAGCGCAGATACGCAGTATTTT.

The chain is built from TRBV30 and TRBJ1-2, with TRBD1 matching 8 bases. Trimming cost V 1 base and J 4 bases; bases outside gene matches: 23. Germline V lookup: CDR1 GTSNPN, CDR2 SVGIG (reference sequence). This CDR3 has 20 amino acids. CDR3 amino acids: CAWSGFHHHQGAEISYGYTF. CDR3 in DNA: TGTGCCTGGAGTGGATTTCATCATCATCAGGGGGCAGAGATTTCCTATGGCTACACCTTC.

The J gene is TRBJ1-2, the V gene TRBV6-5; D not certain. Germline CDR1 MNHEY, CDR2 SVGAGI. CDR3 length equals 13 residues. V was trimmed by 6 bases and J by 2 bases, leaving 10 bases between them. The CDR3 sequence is CASSLNSNYGYTF. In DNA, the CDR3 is TGTGCCAGCAGCCTCAACAGCAACTATGGCTACACCTTC.

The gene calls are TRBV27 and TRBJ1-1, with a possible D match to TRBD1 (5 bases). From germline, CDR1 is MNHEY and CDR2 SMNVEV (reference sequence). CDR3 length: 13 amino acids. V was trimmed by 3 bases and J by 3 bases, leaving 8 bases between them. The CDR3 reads CASSFAGYTEAFF. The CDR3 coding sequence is TGTGCCAGCAGTTTCGCAGGGTACACTGAAGCTTTCTTT.

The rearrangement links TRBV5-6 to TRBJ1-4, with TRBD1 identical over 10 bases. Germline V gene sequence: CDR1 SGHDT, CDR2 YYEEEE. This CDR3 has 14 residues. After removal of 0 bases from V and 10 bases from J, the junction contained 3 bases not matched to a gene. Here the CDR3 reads CASSLGQGAVKLFF. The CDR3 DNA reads TGTGCCAGCAGCTTGGGACAGGGGGCTGTAAAACTGTTTTTT.

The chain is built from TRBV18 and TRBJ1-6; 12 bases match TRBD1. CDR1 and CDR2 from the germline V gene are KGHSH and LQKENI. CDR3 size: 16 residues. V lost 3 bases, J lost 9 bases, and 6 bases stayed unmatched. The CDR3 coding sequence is TGTGCCAGCTCACCGACCGGGACAGGGGGCGGTTCACCCCTCCACTTT. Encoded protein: CASSPTGTGGGSPLHF.

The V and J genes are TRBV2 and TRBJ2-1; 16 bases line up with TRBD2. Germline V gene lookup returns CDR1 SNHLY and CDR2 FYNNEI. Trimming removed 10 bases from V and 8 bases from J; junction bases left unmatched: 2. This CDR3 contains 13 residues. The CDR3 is CATGTSGRDEQFF. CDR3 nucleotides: TGTGCCACCGGGACTAGCGGGAGGGATGAGCAGTTCTTC.

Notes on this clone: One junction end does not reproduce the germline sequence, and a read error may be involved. CDR3 bases: TGTGCCAGCAGCTCGAAACGTCACGGCCCCCCAAGCGGCTTGTTT. It codes for CASSSKRHGPPSGLF. The gene calls are TRBV7-8 and TRBJ1-1; D is ambiguous. The CDR3 has 15 residues. The germline V gene has CDR1 SGHVS and CDR2 FQNEAQ.

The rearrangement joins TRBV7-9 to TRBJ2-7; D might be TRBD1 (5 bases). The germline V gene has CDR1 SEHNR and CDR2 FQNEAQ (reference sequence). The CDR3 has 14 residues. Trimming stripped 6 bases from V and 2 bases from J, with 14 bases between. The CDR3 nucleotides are TGTGCCAGCAGGTCGGTGGGGCAGCCCTACGAGCAGTACTTC. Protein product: CASRSVGQPYEQYF.

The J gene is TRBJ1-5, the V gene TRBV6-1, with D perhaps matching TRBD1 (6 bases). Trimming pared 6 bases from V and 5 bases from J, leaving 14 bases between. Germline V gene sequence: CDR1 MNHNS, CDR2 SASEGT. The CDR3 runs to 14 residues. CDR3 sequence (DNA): TGTGCCAGCAGGGAATCGGACAGTTATCAGCCCCAGCATTTT. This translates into CASRESDSYQPQHF.

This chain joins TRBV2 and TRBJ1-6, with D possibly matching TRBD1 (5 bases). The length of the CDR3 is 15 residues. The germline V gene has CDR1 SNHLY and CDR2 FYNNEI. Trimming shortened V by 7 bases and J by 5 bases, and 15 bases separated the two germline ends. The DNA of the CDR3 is TGTGCCAGCAATAGGGGCAGTCCTAATAATTCACCCCTCCACTTT. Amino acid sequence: CASNRGSPNNSPLHF.

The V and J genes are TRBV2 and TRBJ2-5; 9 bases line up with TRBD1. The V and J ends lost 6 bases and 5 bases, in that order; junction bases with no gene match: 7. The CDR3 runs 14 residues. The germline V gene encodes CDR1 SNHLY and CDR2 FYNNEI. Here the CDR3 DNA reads TGTGCCAGCAGGGGACAGGGCCGGGTGGAGACCCAGTACTTC. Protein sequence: CASRGQGRVETQYF. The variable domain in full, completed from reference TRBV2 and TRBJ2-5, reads EPEVTQTPSHQVTQMGQEVILRCVPISNHLYFYWYRQILGQKVEFLVSFYNNEISEKSEIFDDQFSVERPDGSNFTLKIRSTKLEDSAMYFCASRGQGRVETQYFGPGTRLLVL.

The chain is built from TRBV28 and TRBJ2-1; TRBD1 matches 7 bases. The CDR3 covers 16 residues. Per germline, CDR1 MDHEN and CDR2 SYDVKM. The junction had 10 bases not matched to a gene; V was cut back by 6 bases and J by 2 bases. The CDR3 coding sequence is TGTGCCAGCAGCTCCCTAACAGGGGAGCCCTACAATGAGCAGTTCTTC. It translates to CASSSLTGEPYNEQFF. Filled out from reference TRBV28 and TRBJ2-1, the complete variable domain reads DVKVTQSSRYLVKRTGEKVFLECVQDMDHENMFWYRQDPGLGLRLIYFSYDVKMKEKGDIPEGYSVSREKKERFSLILESASTNQTSMYLCASSSLTGEPYNEQFFGPGTRLTVL.

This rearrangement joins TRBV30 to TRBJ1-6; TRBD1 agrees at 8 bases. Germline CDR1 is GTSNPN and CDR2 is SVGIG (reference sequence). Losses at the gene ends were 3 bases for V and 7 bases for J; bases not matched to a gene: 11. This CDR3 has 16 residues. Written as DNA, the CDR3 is TGTGCCTGGAGAATTCCCGGGACAGGCGGGAATTCACCCCTCCACTTT. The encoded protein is CAWRIPGTGGNSPLHF.

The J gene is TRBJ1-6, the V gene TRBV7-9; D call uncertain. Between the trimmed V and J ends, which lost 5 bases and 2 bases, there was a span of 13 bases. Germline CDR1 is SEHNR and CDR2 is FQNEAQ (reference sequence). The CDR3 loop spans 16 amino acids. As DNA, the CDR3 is TGTGCCAGCAGCCCGCGGGCCTCCACCTATAATTCACCCCTCCACTTT. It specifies CASSPRASTYNSPLHF.